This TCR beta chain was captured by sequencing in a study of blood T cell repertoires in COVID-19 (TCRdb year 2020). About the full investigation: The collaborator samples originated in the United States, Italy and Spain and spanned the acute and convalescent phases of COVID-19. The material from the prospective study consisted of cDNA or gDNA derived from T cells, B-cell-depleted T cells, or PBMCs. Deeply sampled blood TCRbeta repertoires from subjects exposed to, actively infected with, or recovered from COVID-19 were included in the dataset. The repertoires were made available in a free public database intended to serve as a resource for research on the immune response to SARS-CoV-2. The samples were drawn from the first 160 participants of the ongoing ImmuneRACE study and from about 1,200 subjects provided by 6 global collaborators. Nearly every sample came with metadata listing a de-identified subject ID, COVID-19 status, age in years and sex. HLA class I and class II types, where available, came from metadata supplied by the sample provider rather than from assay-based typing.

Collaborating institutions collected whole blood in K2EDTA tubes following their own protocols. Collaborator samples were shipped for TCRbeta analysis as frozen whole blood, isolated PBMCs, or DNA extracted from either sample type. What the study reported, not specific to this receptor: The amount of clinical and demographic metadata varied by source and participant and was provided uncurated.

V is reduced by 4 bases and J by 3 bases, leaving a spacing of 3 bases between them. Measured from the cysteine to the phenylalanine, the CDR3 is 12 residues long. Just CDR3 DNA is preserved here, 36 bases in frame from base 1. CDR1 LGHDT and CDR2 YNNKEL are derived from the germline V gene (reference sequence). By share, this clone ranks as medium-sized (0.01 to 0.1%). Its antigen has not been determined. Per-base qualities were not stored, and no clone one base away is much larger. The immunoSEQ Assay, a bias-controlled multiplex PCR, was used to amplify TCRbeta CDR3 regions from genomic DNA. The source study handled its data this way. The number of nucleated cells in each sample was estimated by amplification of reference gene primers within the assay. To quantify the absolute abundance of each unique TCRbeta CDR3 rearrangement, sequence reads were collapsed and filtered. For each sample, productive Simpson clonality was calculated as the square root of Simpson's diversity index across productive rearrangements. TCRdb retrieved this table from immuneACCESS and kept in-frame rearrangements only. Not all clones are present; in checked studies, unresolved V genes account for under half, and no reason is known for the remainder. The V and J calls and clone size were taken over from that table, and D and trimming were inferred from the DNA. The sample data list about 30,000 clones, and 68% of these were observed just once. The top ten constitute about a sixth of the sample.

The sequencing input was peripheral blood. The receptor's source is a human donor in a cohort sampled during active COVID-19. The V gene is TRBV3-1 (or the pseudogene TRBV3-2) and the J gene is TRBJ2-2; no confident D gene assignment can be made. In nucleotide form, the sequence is TGTGCCAGCAGCCTATACACCGGGGAGCTGTTTTTT. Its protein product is CASSLYTGELFF.